A selection of T cell receptor beta chains follows, all from one sample in a study of shared clonotypes between healthy human individuals. Sequenced by immunoSEQ multiplex PCR; TCRdb stores in-frame clones only, minus some. The sample lists hundreds of thousands of clones; roughly three quarters were seen once. Sequenced input: PBMCs. Receptor source: a woman in her thirties or forties in good health. Some clones in this sample may be carry-over from other donors' samples. CDR3s include the opening cysteine and the closing phenylalanine or tryptophan. D genes are given only for firm matches. Expanded clones are given a class, and other clones once, few, many or no size at all.

NA	TRBV5-1	TRBJ2-5	NA	TGCGCCAGCAGCTTCTCAGGGGGGACTCAAGAGACCCAGTACTTC	CASSFSGGTQETQYF
NA	TRBV28	TRBJ2-3	NA	TGTGCCAGCAGTTTTCCAGACACAGATACGCAGTATTTT	CASSFPDTDTQYF
NA	TRBV28	TRBJ2-1	TRBD2	TGTGCCAGCAGCTCCGTGGGTAGCGGGAGGATGCATGAGCAGTTCTTC	CASSSVGSGRMHEQFF
NA	TRBV9	TRBJ2-3	NA	TGTGCCAGCAGCCGTTCAGATACGCAGTATTTT	CASSRSDTQYF
NA	TRBV7-2	TRBJ1-2	NA	TGTGCCAGCAGCTTAGTCCCCGGGAACTATGGCTACACCTTC	CASSLVPGNYGYTF
NA	TRBV25-1	TRBJ2-5	NA	TGTGCCAGCAGTGGATTCAGGGTGGGAGGAGAGACCCAGTACTTC	CASSGFRVGGETQYF
NA	TRBV18	TRBJ2-1	NA	TGTGCCAGCTCACCAACCCCCGGCTCCTACAATGAGCAGTTCTTC	CASSPTPGSYNEQFF
NA	TRBV25-1	TRBJ2-5	NA	TGTGCCAGCAGTGAATTAGGCAGAGGGGGAGAGACCCAGTACTTC	CASSELGRGGETQYF
NA	TRBV6-1	TRBJ2-1	TRBD1	TGTGCCAGCAAGTGGCAGGGGGCGAAGCTTGAGCAGTTCTTC	CASKWQGAKLEQFF
NA	TRBV6-1	TRBJ1-5	NA	TGTGCCAGCACCCCCAGATATTCTGGGCAGCCCCAGCATTTT	CASTPRYSGQPQHF
NA	TRBV7-3	TRBJ2-3	NA	TGTGCCAGCAGCTTAAGTGCGGACACTACGCAGTATTTT	CASSLSADTTQYF
NA	TRBV18	TRBJ2-5	NA	TGTGCCAGCTCACGAACCGGGAGCGAAGAGACCCAGTACTTC	CASSRTGSEETQYF
once	TRBV7-3	TRBJ1-4	TRBD1	TGTGCCAGCAGCCAGGGGGCTGGAGAAAAACTGTTTTTT	CASSQGAGEKLFF
NA	TRBV7-9	TRBJ2-3	TRBD2	TGTGCCAGCAGCTTAGGGGCGACTAGCGGGAGCCCTCCCACAGATACGCAGTATTTT	CASSLGATSGSPPTDTQYF
NA	TRBV2	TRBJ1-1	TRBD1	TGTGCCAGCACCAACATGGGACAGGGGACTTTGAACACTGAAGCTTTCTTT	CASTNMGQGTLNTEAFF
NA	TRBV9	TRBJ2-1	TRBD2	TGTGCCAGCAGCGTAGGCCCCGGACTAGCGGGAATGTTGGGTCTCGAGAATGAGCAGTTCTTC	CASSVGPGLAGMLGLENEQFF
NA	TRBV30	TRBJ2-2	NA	TGTGCCTGGACTAGCAGGGCGGACACCGGGGAGCTGTTTTTT	CAWTSRADTGELFF
NA	TRBV4-3	TRBJ2-2	TRBD2	TGCGCCAGCAGCCAGGGGAGCGGGGACGGTTCCGGGGAGCTGTTTTTT	CASSQGSGDGSGELFF
NA	TRBV6-4	TRBJ2-7	TRBD2	TGTGCCAGCAGTGACGTCACTAGCGGCTCCTACGAGCAGTACTTC	CASSDVTSGSYEQYF
once	TRBV29-1	TRBJ2-5	TRBD1	TGCAGCGTCAGACAACAGGGGCAAGAGACCCAGTACTTC	CSVRQQGQETQYF
NA	TRBV10-3	TRBJ2-5	TRBD2	TGTGCCATCAGTGATGGACTAGCGGGAGGGGGAAAAGAGACCCAGTACTTC	CAISDGLAGGGKETQYF
NA	TRBV7-9	TRBJ1-1	NA	TGTGCCAGCAGCCTAGTCCGTGAGCTCCCGCGCTTT	CASSLVRELPRF
few	TRBV30	TRBJ2-2	NA	TGTGCCTGGAGTTTAGGGAGTAACGGGGAGCTGTTTTTT	CAWSLGSNGELFF
NA	TRBV5-4	TRBJ2-5	TRBD1	TGTGCCAGCAGCTTGGGGGGACAGGGGAGTGAGACCCAGTACTTC	CASSLGGQGSETQYF